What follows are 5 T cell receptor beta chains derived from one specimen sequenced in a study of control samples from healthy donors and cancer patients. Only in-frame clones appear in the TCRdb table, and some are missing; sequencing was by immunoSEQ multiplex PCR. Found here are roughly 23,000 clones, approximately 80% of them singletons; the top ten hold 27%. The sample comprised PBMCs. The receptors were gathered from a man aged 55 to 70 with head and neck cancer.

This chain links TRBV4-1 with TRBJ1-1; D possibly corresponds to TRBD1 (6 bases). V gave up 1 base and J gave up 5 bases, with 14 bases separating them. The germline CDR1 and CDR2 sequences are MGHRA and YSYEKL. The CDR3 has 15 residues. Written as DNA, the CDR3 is TGCGCCAGCAGCCAAGGGGACACCTTGGGGACTGAAGCTTTCTTT. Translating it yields CASSQGDTLGTEAFF.

The CDR3: CAWSGGGSTDTQYF. CDR3 sequence (DNA): TGTGCCTGGAGCGGGGGTGGGAGCACAGATACGCAGTATTTT. The gene calls are TRBV30 and TRBJ2-3, with D possibly being TRBD2 (6 bases). The CDR3 totals 14 residues. Germline V gene lookup returns CDR1 GTSNPN and CDR2 SVGIG (reference sequence). V gave up 3 bases and J gave up 0 bases, with 10 bases separating them.

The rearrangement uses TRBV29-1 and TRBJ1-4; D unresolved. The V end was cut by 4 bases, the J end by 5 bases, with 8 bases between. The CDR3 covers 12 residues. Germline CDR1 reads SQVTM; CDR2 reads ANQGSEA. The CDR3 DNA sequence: TGCAGCGTTGGTGGTGACAATGAAAAACTGTTTTTT. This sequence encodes CSVGGDNEKLFF.

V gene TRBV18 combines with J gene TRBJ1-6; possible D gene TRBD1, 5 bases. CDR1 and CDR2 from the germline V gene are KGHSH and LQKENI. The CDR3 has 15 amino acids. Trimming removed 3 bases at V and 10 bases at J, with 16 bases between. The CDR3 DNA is TGTGCCAGCTCACCGCCGGGCGGGGCAACGTCACCCCTCCACTTT. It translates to CASSPPGGATSPLHF.

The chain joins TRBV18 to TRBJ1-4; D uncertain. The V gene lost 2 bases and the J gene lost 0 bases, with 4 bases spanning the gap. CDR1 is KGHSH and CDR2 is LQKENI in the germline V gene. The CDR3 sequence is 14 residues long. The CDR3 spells CASSPGATNEKLFF. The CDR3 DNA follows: TGTGCCAGCTCACCAGGGGCAACTAATGAAAAACTGTTTTTT.